The present entry profiles one TCR beta chain with its context. Sequencing was performed with immunoSEQ multiplex PCR; in TCRdb, only in-frame clones are kept and a portion is missing. This sample carries 200,000 to 300,000 clones, approximately 83% of them seen once, and the ten largest clones take 7.5% to 10%. This specimen comes from a study of blood T cell repertoires in COVID-19. Study-wide context: T cells, B-cell-depleted T cells, or PBMCs supplied cDNA or gDNA.

The ends were cut back, 0 bases at V and 1 base at J, with 12 bases in the middle. The CDR3 is made up of 17 amino acids. Looked up from germline, CDR1 is SSHAT and CDR2 is FNYEAQ (reference sequence). The chain carries TRBV7-7 and TRBJ2-2; no firm D call. The sequence was obtained from a man older than 75 with acute or convalescent COVID-19. Sample: peripheral blood. The CDR3 sequence is CASSLALSLWNTGELFF. The CDR3 nucleotides read TGTGCCAGCAGCTTAGCGCTGAGTCTCTGGAACACCGGGGAGCTGTTTTTT.